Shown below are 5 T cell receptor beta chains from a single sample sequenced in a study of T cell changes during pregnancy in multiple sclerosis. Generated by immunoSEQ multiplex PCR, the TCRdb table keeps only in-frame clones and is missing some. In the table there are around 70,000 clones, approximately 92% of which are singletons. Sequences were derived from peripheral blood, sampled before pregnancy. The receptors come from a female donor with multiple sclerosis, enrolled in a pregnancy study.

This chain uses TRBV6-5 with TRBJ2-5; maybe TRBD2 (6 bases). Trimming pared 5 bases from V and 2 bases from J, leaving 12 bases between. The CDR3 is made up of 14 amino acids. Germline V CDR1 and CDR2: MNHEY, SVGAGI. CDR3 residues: CASSSGGVQETQYF. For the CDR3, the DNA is TGTGCCAGCAGTAGTGGCGGGGTACAAGAGACCCAGTACTTC.

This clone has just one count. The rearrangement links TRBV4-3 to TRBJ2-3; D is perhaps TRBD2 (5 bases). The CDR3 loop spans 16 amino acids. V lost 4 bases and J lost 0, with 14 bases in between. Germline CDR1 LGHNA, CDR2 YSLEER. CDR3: CASSRRRVPSTDTQYF. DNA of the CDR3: TGCGCCAGCAGCCGCCGGCGGGTACCTAGCACAGATACGCAGTATTTT.

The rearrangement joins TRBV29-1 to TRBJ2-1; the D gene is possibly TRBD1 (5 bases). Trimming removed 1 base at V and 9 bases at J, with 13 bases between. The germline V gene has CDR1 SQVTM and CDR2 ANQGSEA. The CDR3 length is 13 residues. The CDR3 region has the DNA TGCAGCGTTGAAGTTTACAGGTCCCCTGAGCAGTTCTTC. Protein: CSVEVYRSPEQFF.

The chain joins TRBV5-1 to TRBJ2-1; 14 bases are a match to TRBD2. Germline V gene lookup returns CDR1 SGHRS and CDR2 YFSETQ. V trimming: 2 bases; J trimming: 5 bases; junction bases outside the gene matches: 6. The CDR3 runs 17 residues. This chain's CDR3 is CASSFGTSGRIDNEQFF. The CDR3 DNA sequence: TGCGCCAGCAGCTTCGGGACTAGCGGGAGAATCGACAATGAGCAGTTCTTC.

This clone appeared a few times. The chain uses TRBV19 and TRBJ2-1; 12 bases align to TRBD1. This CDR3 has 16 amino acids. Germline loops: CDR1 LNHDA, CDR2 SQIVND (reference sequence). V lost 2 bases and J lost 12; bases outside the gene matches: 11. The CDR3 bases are TGTGCCAGTAGTATATCGAGTTCCGGGACAGGGGGCAGGCAGTTCTTC. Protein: CASSISSSGTGGRQFF.